There are many counts of the clone carrying this T cell receptor beta chain. TCRdb itself ran the 5' RACE reads through MiXCR, one entry per CDR3 protein. The sample contains about 110,000 distinct CDR3 sequences, about 12% of which appear only once. The entry originates in a study of early T cells in non-severe SARS-CoV-2 infection. The CDR3 has 14 residues. CDR1 is SGDLS, CDR2 YYNGEE, per germline. The V and J ends lost 0 bases and 3 bases respectively, with 9 bases between them. The rearrangement joins TRBV9 to TRBJ1-2; no reliable D call. Material: whole blood. The sequence was collected from an adult who was a healthcare worker with PCR-confirmed SARS-CoV-2 infection or an uninfected control (not recorded which). The DNA of the CDR3 is TGTGCCAGCAGCGTAGGTGCCGGGGACTATGGCTACACCTTC. This encodes CASSVGAGDYGYTF.